The 2 T cell receptor beta chains presented below share a single source sample, sequenced in a study of T cell repertoires in cytomegalovirus infection. In TCRdb, the reads were re-called with MiXCR into one record per CDR3 protein. The data show 200,000 to 300,000 distinct CDR3 sequences, approximately 13% seen once. The material sequenced was PBMCs. Receptors originate from a human donor in good health (CMV status not recorded). Some clones in this sample may be carry-over from other donors' samples.

At least ten counts were recorded for this clonotype. The CDR3 nucleotides read TGCAGCGTTGAACCCCAGGGGAACACTGAAGCTTTCTTT. Translation: CSVEPQGNTEAFF. The V call is TRBV29-1, the J call TRBJ1-1; perhaps TRBD1 as D (5 bases). V was trimmed by 2 bases and J by 1 base, leaving 8 bases between them. Germline V gene sequence: CDR1 SQVTM, CDR2 ANQGSEA. The CDR3 consists of 13 residues.

This sequence joins TRBV5-4 and TRBJ1-2; a weak D match, TRBD1 (5 bases). Germline V CDR1 and CDR2: SGHNT, YYREEE (reference sequence). The V end was cut by 0 bases, the J end by 8 bases, with 8 bases between. The CDR3 is 12 residues long. CDR3 protein: CASSLGQLGYTF. Here the CDR3 DNA reads TGTGCCAGCAGCTTGGGACAGCTAGGCTACACCTTC.